The 24 T cell receptor beta chains reported below all come from one sample, sequenced in a study of blood T cells in healthy people across ages. The authors ran a second PCR of about 7 to 11 cycles using a sample-barcoded 5' primer and a J-beta primer mix. TCRdb re-analysed the 5' RACE reads in MiXCR, keeping a single row per CDR3 protein. Among over 1,300,000 distinct CDR3 sequences listed, roughly 59% were seen once. The source material was blood. The receptor set was obtained from a man aged 18 to 29 in good health.

This chain uses TRBV5-1 with TRBJ2-2; D might be TRBD2 (5 bases). The ends were cut back, 4 bases at V and 0 bases at J, with 7 bases in the middle. CDR3 length: 14 amino acids. CDR1 is SGHRS, CDR2 YFSETQ, per germline. The CDR3 is CASSPAANTGELFF. The CDR3, as DNA: TGCGCCAGCAGCCCAGCGGCGAACACCGGGGAGCTGTTTTTT.

This clonotype has only a few counts. V gene TRBV4-2 combines with J gene TRBJ2-1, with 8 bases lining up with TRBD2. The germline V gene encodes CDR1 LGHNA and CDR2 YNFKEQ. CDR3 length: 18 residues. The ends lost 1 base at V and 9 bases at J; junction bases unmatched: 17. CDR3 residues: CASSQGDWYREGLSEQFF. CDR3 DNA sequence: TGTGCCAGCAGCCAAGGAGATTGGTACCGGGAGGGCCTGAGTGAGCAGTTCTTC.

This clonotype was recorded a few times. V gene TRBV27 combines with J gene TRBJ2-4, with D perhaps TRBD1 (5 bases). Gene TRBJ2-5 matches the end of the DNA better, so the J call may be wrong. CDR1 is MNHEY and CDR2 is SMNVEV in the germline V gene (reference sequence). The CDR3 contains 13 residues. The DNA of the CDR3 is TGTGCCAGCAGTGAGCAGGGTCTAAAGACCCAGTACTTC. This codes for CASSEQGLKTQYF.

The chain combines TRBV29-1 with TRBJ2-5; unclear D gene. Between the trimmed V and J ends, which lost 7 bases and 4 bases, there was a span of 13 bases. Germline V gives CDR1 SQVTM, CDR2 ANQGSEA. The CDR3 length is 12 residues. CDR3 sequence: CSGRETTETQYF. The DNA of the CDR3 is TGCAGCGGAAGAGAGACCACAGAGACCCAGTACTTC.

The genes are TRBV27 and TRBJ2-7; D is uncertain. The CDR3 consists of 15 residues. CDR1 MNHEY and CDR2 SMNVEV come from the germline V gene (reference sequence). V was clipped by 0 bases and J by 0 bases, with 9 bases between them. CDR3 sequence: CASSLSSVSSYEQYF. CDR3 DNA: TGTGCCAGCAGTTTATCATCGGTCAGCTCCTACGAGCAGTACTTC.

The CDR3 bases are TGCAGCGTTGAATTAATGGCAGATAATTACAGGAGCTACGAGCAGTACTTC. Its translation is CSVELMADNYRSYEQYF. The rearrangement joins TRBV29-1 to TRBJ2-7; TRBD1 might be the D (5 bases). From germline, CDR1 is SQVTM and CDR2 ANQGSEA. Trimming removed 2 bases from V and 3 bases from J, with 23 bases in between. The CDR3 length is 17 residues.

This clonotype occurred a few times. A junction end diverges from the germline sequence, so it may reflect a read error. The genes are TRBV29-1 and TRBJ1-1, with D tentatively TRBD1 (5 bases). CDR1 and CDR2 (germline): SQVTM, ANQGSEA. This CDR3 spans 13 amino acids. The CDR3 bases are TGCAGCGCCCCGGGACTTAGAAACACTGGAGCTTTCTTT. It encodes CSAPGLRNTGAFF. The variable domain in full, with the rest retrieved from reference TRBV29-1 and TRBJ1-1, is SAVISQKPSRDICQRGTSLTIQCQVDSQVTMMFWYRQQPGQSLTLIATANQGSEATYESGFVIDKFPISRPNLTFSTLTVSNMSPEDSSIYLCSAPGLRNTGAFFGQGTRLTVV.

The chain has TRBV12-3 or TRBV12-4 and TRBJ1-3; 9 bases map to TRBD1. The V segment lost 6 bases and the J segment 8 bases; nucleotides outside the gene matches: 5. This CDR3 has 13 amino acids. The CDR3 loop reads CASRTGGVYTIYF. The CDR3 bases are TGTGCCAGCAGGACAGGGGGAGTATACACCATATATTTT.

This chain connects TRBV7-2 to TRBJ2-5; D is unresolved. Deletions cut 5 bases from V and 11 bases from J, with 18 bases between. The germline V gene encodes CDR1 SGHTA and CDR2 FQGNSA. CDR3 length: 13 amino acids. CDR3 coding DNA: TGTGCCAGCAGCACGAGGCACAGTGATGAGCAGTACTTC. This sequence encodes CASSTRHSDEQYF.

The chain has TRBV21-1 and TRBJ2-7; no check of the table's D call, TRBD1, against the DNA was made. TRBV21-1 is shown as a pseudogene. The CDR3 is 16 amino acids. Here the CDR3 DNA reads TGTGCCAGCAGCAAAATCCTCCCAAGCCCCCACTACGAGCAGTACTTC. It specifies CASSKILPSPHYEQYF.

As for this clonotype: An end of the junction differs from the germline gene, which may be a read error. J is TRBJ1-2 and V is TRBV25-1; no clear D gene. This CDR3 contains 12 residues. Germline V gene sequence: CDR1 MGHDK, CDR2 SYGVNS. The CDR3 sequence is CARSVGAYGYTF. CDR3 coding DNA: TGTGCCCGCAGTGTGGGAGCCTATGGCTACACCTTC.

This chain uses TRBV6-5 with TRBJ2-1; TRBD2 might be the D (6 bases). Trimming left V 2 bases short and J 13 bases short, with 9 bases between. Germline CDR1 and CDR2: MNHEY and SVGAGI. The CDR3 spans 11 residues. This CDR3 reads CASSYGGNQFF. CDR3 nucleotide sequence: TGTGCCAGCAGTTACGGGGGGAACCAGTTCTTC.

The table lists this clonotype with a few counts. The gene calls are TRBV7-2 and TRBJ1-4; D is unresolved. The germline V gene has CDR1 SGHTA and CDR2 FQGNSA. V shed 5 bases and J shed 7 bases, with 14 bases lying between them. The CDR3 consists of 14 residues. Here the CDR3 reads CASSQFLGSEKLFF. CDR3 coding DNA: TGTGCCAGCAGCCAGTTCCTGGGTAGTGAAAAACTGTTTTTT.

This chain uses TRBV6-6 with TRBJ1-4; no clear D gene. From germline, CDR1 is MNHNY and CDR2 SVGAGI (reference sequence). V lost 2 bases and J 8 bases, leaving 9 bases between the germline ends. This CDR3 contains 13 residues. The CDR3 DNA reads as TGTGCCAGCAGTTACGAGATTAGAGAAAAACTGTTTTTT. It translates to CASSYEIREKLFF.

The rearrangement links TRBV7-2 to TRBJ1-4, with a possible D match to TRBD1 (5 bases). The length of the CDR3 is 14 residues. Germline V gene data show CDR1 as SGHTA and CDR2 as FQGNSA. Between the trimmed V and J ends, which lost 4 bases and 7 bases, there was a span of 13 bases. For the CDR3, the DNA is TGTGCCAGCAGCTCTCAAAGTGGGGGTGAAAAACTGTTTTTT. The encoded protein is CASSSQSGGEKLFF. The full variable domain, rest sourced from reference TRBV7-2 and TRBJ1-4, is GAGVSQSPSNKVTEKGKDVELRCDPISGHTALYWYRQSLGQGLEFLIYFQGNSAPDKSGLPSDRFSAERTGGSVSTLTIQRTQQEDSAVYLCASSSQSGGEKLFFGSGTQLSVL.

This clonotype has more than one count but fewer than ten. This rearrangement joins TRBV20-1 to TRBJ1-2; TRBD1 matches 7 bases. Germline-derived CDR1 and CDR2 are DFQATT and SNEGSKA (reference sequence). The CDR3 has 13 residues. With V trimmed by 1 base and J by 1 base, 0 bases remained unmatched. CDR3 protein: CSARGQGNYGYTF. The CDR3 coding sequence is TGCAGTGCTAGAGGACAGGGTAACTATGGCTACACCTTC.

The chain joins TRBV20-1 to TRBJ2-7, with D perhaps TRBD2 (5 bases). The J call may be in error: the DNA end matches TRBJ2-5 better. The CDR3 length is 12 residues. The V gene's germline CDR1 is DFQATT and CDR2 SNEGSKA (reference sequence). The CDR3 spells CSATQTGRTQYF. CDR3 nucleotide sequence: TGCAGTGCTACCCAGACTGGGAGGACCCAGTACTTC.

This clonotype showed up just a few times. This sequence joins TRBV20-1 and TRBJ1-2; no clear D gene. V was cut by 5 bases and J by 6 bases, with 13 bases left in between. Germline V gene sequence: CDR1 DFQATT, CDR2 SNEGSKA (reference sequence). This CDR3 is 12 amino acids long. CDR3 residues: CSAHTVVHGYTF. The CDR3, as DNA: TGCAGTGCTCATACAGTGGTCCATGGCTACACCTTC.

This clonotype was counted between two and nine times. V gene TRBV4-3 combines with J gene TRBJ2-6; D is tentatively TRBD1 or TRBD2 (5 bases each). The CDR3 is 20 amino acids. The V end was cut by 2 bases, the J end by 0 bases, with 20 bases between. Germline loops: CDR1 LGHNA, CDR2 YSLEER. The CDR3 is CASSQWGGAGTSSGANVLTF. Here the CDR3 DNA reads TGCGCCAGCAGCCAATGGGGCGGTGCAGGGACCAGCTCTGGGGCCAACGTCCTGACTTTC.

The chain has TRBV29-1 and TRBJ2-5; D possibly corresponds to TRBD2 (6 bases). There are 15 residues in the CDR3. Germline CDR1 reads SQVTM; CDR2 reads ANQGSEA. Trimming left V 4 bases short and J 0 bases short, with 15 bases between. The CDR3 sequence: CSVVRETPYQETQYF. In DNA, the CDR3 is TGCAGCGTTGTCCGGGAGACCCCGTACCAAGAGACCCAGTACTTC.

The chain links TRBV4-1 to TRBJ2-7, with 7 bases matching TRBD1. The junction had 7 bases not matched to a gene; V was cut back by 0 bases and J by 2 bases. Per the germline V gene, CDR1 is MGHRA and CDR2 is YSYEKL. The CDR3 sequence is 16 residues long. The CDR3 spells CASSQDDSGTAYEQYF. As DNA, the CDR3 is TGCGCCAGCAGCCAAGATGACTCCGGGACAGCCTACGAGCAGTACTTC.

This clonotype was seen a single time. The V gene is TRBV9, the J gene TRBJ2-3, with 8 positions matching TRBD2. CDR3 length: 16 amino acids. Trimming removed 0 bases from V and 3 bases from J; junction bases left unmatched: 6. Germline lookup yields CDR1 SGDLS and CDR2 YYNGEE. The CDR3 sequence: CASSVGGSGETDTQYF. The DNA for the CDR3 is TGTGCCAGCAGCGTAGGCGGTAGCGGGGAAACAGATACGCAGTATTTT.

V and J are TRBV6-1 and TRBJ2-5; 8 bases match TRBD1. V lost 2 bases, J lost 2 bases, and 10 bases stayed unmatched. CDR3 length: 17 residues. Germline values: CDR1 MNHNS, CDR2 SASEGT. For the CDR3, the DNA is TGTGCCAGCAGTGAATCAGTATTGGACAGGGTACAAGAGACCCAGTACTTC. Translation gives CASSESVLDRVQETQYF.

J is TRBJ2-3 and V is TRBV3-1, with unresolved D. Trimming cost V 0 bases and J 2 bases, with 12 bases left between them. The CDR3 runs to 16 residues. Germline V CDR1 and CDR2: LGHDT, YNNKEL (reference sequence). The CDR3 DNA reads TGTGCCAGCAGCCAAGATACCAACGCCTTCACAGATACGCAGTATTTT. It is translated as CASSQDTNAFTDTQYF.